Each of the 5 T cell receptor beta chains below was sequenced from the same sample in a study of T cells in Graves' hyperthyroidism and ophthalmopathy. RNA transcripts gave rise to amplified TCR beta CDR3 regions. The primer set for the first-round RT-PCR of the TCR CDR3 was HTBI. Using its own MiXCR run on the multiplex PCR reads, TCRdb lists one record per CDR3 protein. The sample has more than 500,000 distinct CDR3 sequences; approximately 48% are singletons. Sequenced sample: peripheral blood or thyroid tissue (not recorded which). The receptors were gathered from an adult woman with Graves' disease, either hyperthyroidism or ophthalmopathy (not recorded which).

The chain uses TRBV12-3 or TRBV12-4 and TRBJ1-4; 8 bases line up with TRBD1. V lost 4 bases and J lost 4; bases outside the gene matches: 5. The CDR3 consists of 15 residues. The CDR3 DNA reads as TGTGCCAGCAGTTCAGACAGGGGACGTAATGAAAAACTGTTTTTT. Its protein product is CASSSDRGRNEKLFF.

This clonotype was found many times. This chain connects TRBV2 to TRBJ2-2; weak D call: TRBD1 (5 bases). Trimming shortened V by 5 bases and J by 0 bases, and 10 bases separated the two germline ends. Germline CDR1 reads SNHLY; CDR2 reads FYNNEI. This CDR3 spans 15 amino acids. The CDR3 reads CASSRTSANTGELFF. CDR3 bases: TGTGCCAGCAGTAGGACAAGCGCGAACACCGGGGAGCTGTTTTTT.

The chain is built from TRBV10-3 and TRBJ2-5, with D tentatively TRBD1 (6 bases). Germline loops: CDR1 ENHRY, CDR2 SYGVKD. CDR3 size: 14 residues. The V gene lost 4 bases and the J gene lost 2 bases, with 11 bases spanning the gap. CDR3 residues: CAISAVGQQETQYF. The CDR3, as DNA: TGTGCCATCAGTGCCGTTGGACAGCAAGAGACCCAGTACTTC.

In this sample, this clonotype turned up a few times. V and J are TRBV7-2 and TRBJ2-5, with 10 nucleotides matching TRBD1. CDR1 is SGHTA and CDR2 is FQGNSA in the germline V gene. Trimming cost V 8 bases and J 5 bases; bases outside gene matches: 11. This CDR3 is built from 15 residues. The CDR3 protein is CASYGGTGVGETQYF. The CDR3 DNA sequence: TGTGCCAGCTACGGGGGGACAGGGGTAGGGGAGACCCAGTACTTC. The variable domain in full, completed from reference TRBV7-2 and TRBJ2-5, reads GAGVSQSPSNKVTEKGKDVELRCDPISGHTALYWYRQSLGQGLEFLIYFQGNSAPDKSGLPSDRFSAERTGGSVSTLTIQRTQQEDSAVYLCASYGGTGVGETQYFGPGTRLLVL.

This clonotype was seen a few times. This chain connects TRBV12-3 or TRBV12-4 to TRBJ1-3, with D possibly TRBD1 on 6 matching bases. CDR3 length: 14 amino acids. The germline V and J ends were trimmed by 6 bases and 4 bases, with 13 bases remaining between them. CDR3 DNA sequence: TGTGCCAGCAGCGAGAGGGACAAAGGAAACACCATATATTTT. Its protein product is CASSERDKGNTIYF.